This TCR beta chain was recovered during a study of T-cell memory formation after mild COVID-19. MiXCR, applied by TCRdb to the 5' RACE reads, yields one record per CDR3 protein. The sample holds 580,000 or so distinct CDR3 sequences, roughly a sixth seen once. The receptor was isolated from an adult woman who had mild COVID-19 (a few samples of this study predate the infection). Cell type and time point are not known. Sequencing was done on a sample of PBMCs or a T cell subset sorted from them (not recorded which).

The CDR3 DNA reads TGCGCCAGCAGCGACGGGACAATCCATTCACCCCTCCACTTT. Its protein product is CASSDGTIHSPLHF. V gene TRBV5-1 combines with J gene TRBJ1-6; possible D gene TRBD1, 6 bases. Germline CDR1 reads SGHRS; CDR2 reads YFSETQ. Trimming took off 4 bases at V and 8 bases at J, with 13 bases between the two ends. The CDR3 covers 14 residues.